Each of the 12 T cell receptor beta chains below was sequenced from the same sample in a study of OX40 agonist ivuxolimab in advanced cancers. The data were produced by immunoSEQ multiplex PCR, yet TCRdb's version contains in-frame clones alone and is incomplete. Of over 85,000 clones in the sample, roughly 87% were seen once. This specimen was CD4+ or CD8+ T cells sorted from blood, taken in a trial of the OX40 agonist ivuxolimab. These TCRs come from an adult with an advanced solid tumor such as melanoma, head and neck, liver or kidney cancer.

This chain joins TRBV6-6 and TRBJ2-5, with a weak D call TRBD1 (6 bases). The germline V gene encodes CDR1 MNHNY and CDR2 SVGAGI (reference sequence). The CDR3 runs 15 residues. V was shortened by 2 bases and J by 1 base, with 11 bases between the two germline ends. The DNA of the CDR3 is TGTGCCAGCAGTTACGTCTTGGGGGCCCAAGAGACCCAGTACTTC. Translated: CASSYVLGAQETQYF.

This rearrangement joins TRBV5-1 to TRBJ2-2; D could derive from TRBD1 or TRBD2 (5 bases each). The germline V and J ends were trimmed by 6 bases and 1 base, with 10 bases remaining between them. CDR3 length: 14 amino acids. CDR1 is SGHRS and CDR2 is YFSETQ in the germline V gene. The CDR3 DNA reads as TGCGCCAGCACAAGTGGGGGGAACACCGGGGAGCTGTTTTTT. This codes for CASTSGGNTGELFF.

The chain couples TRBV5-1 to TRBJ1-1, with 7 nucleotides matching TRBD1. The CDR3 has 15 residues. Germline V CDR1 and CDR2: SGHRS, YFSETQ. The junction had 8 bases not matched to a gene; V was cut back by 1 base and J by 5 bases. The CDR3 is CASSLLASGGTEAFF. CDR3 nucleotides: TGCGCCAGCAGCTTGTTGGCCTCAGGGGGAACTGAAGCTTTCTTT. Full variable domain (outside the CDR3, taken from reference TRBV5-1 and TRBJ1-1): KAGVTQTPRYLIKTRGQQVTLSCSPISGHRSVSWYQQTPGQGLQFLFEYFSETQRNKGNFPGRFSGRQFSNSRSEMNVSTLELGDSALYLCASSLLASGGTEAFFGQGTRLTVV.

The rearrangement links TRBV7-9 to TRBJ2-3, with a possible D match to TRBD2 (5 bases). Germline CDR1 reads SEHNR; CDR2 reads FQNEAQ (reference sequence). V shed 5 bases and J shed 0 bases, with 9 bases lying between them. This CDR3 has 14 amino acids. The CDR3 DNA reads as TGTGCCAGCAGCCCAGGACTGAGCACAGATACGCAGTATTTT. Its protein is CASSPGLSTDTQYF.

The genes are TRBV6-1 and TRBJ1-4; D unresolved. The CDR3 is made up of 16 amino acids. V shed 3 bases and J shed 7 bases, with 18 bases lying between them. Germline V gene sequence: CDR1 MNHNS, CDR2 SASEGT. DNA of the CDR3: TGTGCCAGCAGTGACCTAAACATCGGATCGGGTGAAAAACTGTTTTTT. Its protein product is CASSDLNIGSGEKLFF.

The rearrangement uses TRBV19 and TRBJ2-5, with D possibly matching TRBD2 (6 bases). CDR1 and CDR2 from the germline V gene are LNHDA and SQIVND (reference sequence). The CDR3 has 14 residues. V lost 4 bases, J lost 7 bases, and 16 bases lay in between. The chain's CDR3 is CASSTAWGTSTQYF. DNA of the CDR3: TGTGCCAGTAGTACGGCCTGGGGGACTTCGACCCAGTACTTC.

The chain carries TRBV19 and TRBJ1-5; D is unclear. Trimming left V 1 base short and J 0 bases short, with 10 bases between. Germline CDR1 is LNHDA and CDR2 is SQIVND (reference sequence). The length of the CDR3 is 16 residues. The CDR3 coding sequence is TGTGCCAGTAGTATAGGGATCCCCTTTAGCAATCAGCCCCAGCATTTT. Translation gives CASSIGIPFSNQPQHF.

The chain uses TRBV9 and TRBJ1-1; possibly TRBD1 for D (5 bases). Germline V gene sequence: CDR1 SGDLS, CDR2 YYNGEE. The CDR3 consists of 16 residues. V was cut by 4 bases and J by 4 bases, with 20 bases left in between. CDR3 nucleotide sequence: TGTGCCAGCAGCTCGGGATCTCAAACAGGAGTCACTGAAGCTTTCTTT. Protein product: CASSSGSQTGVTEAFF.

The V and J genes are TRBV5-1 and TRBJ1-1; 7 nucleotides align to TRBD1. The CDR3 consists of 15 residues. Trimming at V came to 5 bases and at J to 0 bases, leaving 7 bases not matched to a gene. The germline V gene encodes CDR1 SGHRS and CDR2 YFSETQ. As DNA, the CDR3 is TGCGCCAGCAGACTAAGACAGGGTGTGAACACTGAAGCTTTCTTT. The encoded protein is CASRLRQGVNTEAFF.

V usage is TRBV5-4 and J usage is TRBJ2-7; D possibly corresponds to TRBD2 (5 bases). Germline assignment: CDR1 SGHNT and CDR2 YYREEE (reference sequence). Trimming shortened V by 8 bases and J by 2 bases, and 17 bases separated the two germline ends. The CDR3 has 14 amino acids. The CDR3 is CASNNPGSPYEQYF. The DNA for the CDR3 is TGTGCCAGTAATAACCCGGGATCCCCCTACGAGCAGTACTTC.

This chain links TRBV14 with TRBJ1-1; 9 bases are a match to TRBD1. The CDR3 contains 13 residues. Germline V gives CDR1 SGHDN, CDR2 FVKESK. J gave up 6 bases and V 6 bases, and 5 bases lay outside the gene matches. The CDR3 bases are TGTGCCAGCAGAGGGGACAGGGCGTCTGAAGCTTTCTTT. It codes for CASRGDRASEAFF.

The chain has TRBV15 and TRBJ1-2, with D possibly being TRBD1 (6 bases). Trimming pared 3 bases from V and 7 bases from J, leaving 15 bases between. The CDR3 covers 14 residues. CDR1 is LNHNV and CDR2 is YYDKDF in the germline V gene (reference sequence). The CDR3 loop reads CATSSNRDFSGYTF. The CDR3 DNA reads TGTGCCACCAGCAGCAACAGGGACTTCTCTGGCTACACCTTC.